The present T cell receptor (beta chain) was sequenced within a study of memory CD4+ T cells and cytomegalovirus serostatus. At the level of the study: Donors were healthy Belgian adults, fewer than ten CMV seropositive and 20 to 25 seronegative.

The sort gate was single viable CD3+CD4+CD8-CD45RO+ cells for memory CD4+ T cells. Per the original data handling: Out-of-frame sequences were removed, leaving 2 million to 2.5 million distinct TCRbeta sequences. Data came from immunoSEQ multiplex PCR; TCRdb stores just in-frame clones and leaves some out. V, J and clone size are taken as reported in that table, and D and trimming were inferred from the DNA itself. This sample has 30,000 to 40,000 clones, with 79% found just once. Per germline, CDR1 KGHSH and CDR2 LQKENI. CDR3 length: 15 residues. Trimming at V came to 3 bases and at J to 7 bases, leaving 8 bases not matched to a gene.

This chain uses TRBV18 with TRBJ2-1, with 8 bases aligning to TRBD2. The clonotype was recovered from an adult in good health and CMV-seropositive. Material: memory CD4+ T cells from blood. CDR3 loop: CASSPAREDVNEQFF. The CDR3 region has the DNA TGTGCCAGCTCACCGGCGCGGGAGGATGTGAATGAGCAGTTCTTC.